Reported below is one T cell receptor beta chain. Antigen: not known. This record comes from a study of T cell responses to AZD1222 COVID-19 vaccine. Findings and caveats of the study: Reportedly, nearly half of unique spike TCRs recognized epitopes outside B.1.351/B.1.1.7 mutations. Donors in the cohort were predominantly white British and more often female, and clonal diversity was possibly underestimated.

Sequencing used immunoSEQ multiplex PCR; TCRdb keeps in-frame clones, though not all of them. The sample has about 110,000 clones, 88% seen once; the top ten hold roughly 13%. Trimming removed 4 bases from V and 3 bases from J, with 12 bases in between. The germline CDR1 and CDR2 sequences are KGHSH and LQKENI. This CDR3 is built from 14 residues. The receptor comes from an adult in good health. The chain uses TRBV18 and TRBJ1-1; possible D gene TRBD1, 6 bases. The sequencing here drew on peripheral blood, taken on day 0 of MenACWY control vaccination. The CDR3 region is CASSQGVGDTEAFF. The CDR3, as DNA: TGTGCCAGCTCACAGGGGGTAGGTGACACTGAAGCTTTCTTT.